Presented here are 12 T cell receptor beta chains from one specimen sequenced in a study of T cells in narcolepsy (dated by TCRdb to between 2018 and 2020). Libraries were prepared through the immunoSEQ multiplex PCR assay. The immuneACCESS repertoire file appears here via TCRdb, limited to in-frame rearrangements. These files lack a portion of the clones; in checked studies, under half of the deficit traces to unresolved V genes, and the cause of the others is not known. This sample has tens of thousands of clones in its table, and roughly 90% of those were observed once. The ten largest make up around 0.86% of the sample. Sequenced sample: CD45RA- memory CD4+ T cells from PBMCs. Interpreted using the paper, the cell subset or site label stands for: memory T cells sorted ex vivo from peripheral blood. The receptors derive from a human donor with narcolepsy.

The J gene is TRBJ1-2, the V gene TRBV2; possible D gene TRBD1, 5 bases. This CDR3 has 13 residues. V was shortened by 3 bases and J by 4 bases, with 9 bases between the two germline ends. Per germline, CDR1 SNHLY and CDR2 FYNNEI. Here the CDR3 reads CASSDQGGYGYTF. In DNA form, the CDR3 reads TGTGCCAGCAGTGATCAGGGAGGCTATGGCTACACCTTC.

The chain has TRBV9 and TRBJ1-5; possible D gene TRBD1, 6 bases. The V and J ends lost 3 bases and 7 bases respectively, with 14 bases between them. The CDR3 has 14 amino acids. Germline V gives CDR1 SGDLS, CDR2 YYNGEE. CDR3 in amino acids: CASSGRTVRQPQHF. CDR3 nucleotides: TGTGCCAGCAGCGGACGGACAGTCAGGCAGCCCCAGCATTTT.

The DNA of the CDR3 is TGCAGCGTTGAGTGGGGGGGGCCTGAAGCTTTCTTT. This gives the protein CSVEWGGPEAFF. The chain employs TRBV29-1 and TRBJ1-1; D is perhaps TRBD1 (6 bases). The germline V gene encodes CDR1 SQVTM and CDR2 ANQGSEA. V was shortened by 3 bases and J by 6 bases, with 11 bases between the two germline ends. The CDR3 runs 12 residues.

The chain joins TRBV4-2 to TRBJ2-3; D uncertain. The germline V gene encodes CDR1 LGHNA and CDR2 YNFKEQ. Trimming shortened V by 0 bases and J by 8 bases, and 18 bases separated the two germline ends. The CDR3 spans 16 residues. Written as DNA, the CDR3 is TGTGCCAGCAGCCAAGACGGTCGCGAAGGAGAGCTTACGCAGTATTTT. Its translation: CASSQDGREGELTQYF.

The chain carries TRBV18 and TRBJ1-5, with unresolved D. This CDR3 comprises 12 residues. Germline CDR1 reads KGHSH; CDR2 reads LQKENI. V was clipped by 4 bases and J by 9 bases, with 10 bases between them. The CDR3 reads CASSRPQGPQHF. In DNA form, the CDR3 reads TGTGCCAGCTCACGCCCACAAGGGCCCCAGCATTTT.

The DNA for the CDR3 is TGTGCCAGCAGCTTAACTAGCAGCCACAATGAGCAGTTCTTC. It specifies CASSLTSSHNEQFF. This rearrangement joins TRBV7-7 to TRBJ2-1, with a possible D match to TRBD2 (6 bases). Germline assignment: CDR1 SSHAT and CDR2 FNYEAQ (reference sequence). Trimming pared 2 bases from V and 5 bases from J, leaving 10 bases between. The CDR3 sequence is 14 residues long.

CDR3 protein: CASSRRQGSTEAFF. The CDR3 nucleotides read TGCGCCAGCAGCCGTCGACAGGGTTCCACTGAAGCTTTCTTT. The rearrangement uses TRBV4-3 and TRBJ1-1; 7 bases map to TRBD1. Trimming at V came to 4 bases and at J to 4 bases, leaving 6 bases not matched to a gene. CDR1 LGHNA and CDR2 YSLEER come from the germline V gene. This CDR3 has 14 residues.

The V call is TRBV11-2, the J call TRBJ1-2; D is ambiguous. Looked up from germline, CDR1 is SGHAT and CDR2 is FQNNGV. V lost 3 bases and J 5 bases, leaving 10 bases between the germline ends. The CDR3 sequence is 13 residues long. The CDR3 sequence: CASSLGRSYGYTF. The CDR3 region has the DNA TGTGCCAGCAGCTTGGGCAGGTCTTATGGCTACACCTTC.

The V call is TRBV7-2, the J call TRBJ2-7; D may be TRBD2 (7 bases). The germline V and J ends were trimmed by 5 bases and 7 bases, with 24 bases remaining between them. Germline V CDR1 and CDR2: SGHTA, FQGNSA. This CDR3 is built from 16 residues. In DNA, the CDR3 is TGTGCCAGCAGCCGGGACATCACGGGAGGTCGAGGGGAGCAGTACTTC. Amino acid sequence: CASSRDITGGRGEQYF.

The genes are TRBV4-3 and TRBJ1-4; D unresolved. This CDR3 is built from 16 residues. With 0 bases removed from V and 5 bases from J, the gap between germline ends came to 13 bases. Germline V gene lookup returns CDR1 LGHNA and CDR2 YSLEER. As DNA, the CDR3 is TGCGCCAGCAGCCAAGAATTTAAGGACCCCAATGAAAAACTGTTTTTT. Its protein is CASSQEFKDPNEKLFF.

V is TRBV4-2 and J is TRBJ2-1; 16 bases agree with TRBD2. CDR1 LGHNA and CDR2 YNFKEQ come from the germline V gene. The CDR3 loop spans 20 amino acids. V dropped 0 bases and J dropped 7; count of bases not matched to a gene: 12. CDR3: CASSQDAGTSGRASSNEQFF. DNA of the CDR3: TGTGCCAGCAGCCAAGACGCCGGGACTAGCGGGAGGGCATCCTCGAATGAGCAGTTCTTC.

This chain connects TRBV28 to TRBJ1-4; D is uncertain. Germline loops: CDR1 MDHEN, CDR2 SYDVKM. The CDR3 runs to 15 residues. V gave up 4 bases and J gave up 4 bases, with 13 bases separating them. DNA for the CDR3: TGTGCCAGCAGTTCCGCGGACGGTAGTAATGAAAAACTGTTTTTT. The encoded protein is CASSSADGSNEKLFF.